The 14 T cell receptor beta chains reported below all come from one sample, sequenced in a study of blood T cell repertoires in COVID-19. The assay was immunoSEQ multiplex PCR, and TCRdb's table has in-frame clones only and misses some. The table lists approximately 16,000 clones, roughly nine tenths of them singletons. Sample: peripheral blood. The receptors come from a man at least 80 years old with acute or convalescent COVID-19.

J is TRBJ2-1 and V is TRBV19; 8 bases line up with TRBD1. The CDR3 has 14 amino acids. V shed 7 bases, J shed 4 bases, and the junction held 6 bases outside the gene matches. The germline gives CDR1 LNHDA, CDR2 SQIVND (reference sequence). The CDR3 DNA reads TGTGCCAGTAACCCCCAGGGGGCTTACAATGAGCAGTTCTTC. Protein sequence: CASNPQGAYNEQFF.

A single count supports this clone. The rearrangement joins TRBV19 to TRBJ1-5, with D possibly TRBD1 on 5 matching bases. CDR3 length equals 12 residues. V shed 2 bases and J shed 6 bases, with 5 bases lying between them. Germline values: CDR1 LNHDA, CDR2 SQIVND (reference sequence). The CDR3 DNA sequence: TGTGCCAGTAGTATACAGGGTCAGCCCCAGCATTTT. Translated, it gives CASSIQGQPQHF.

Turning to this clone: Other DNA sequences in this specimen translate into the identical CDR3. The chain combines TRBV30 with TRBJ1-3; no reliable D call. Per germline, CDR1 GTSNPN and CDR2 SVGIG (reference sequence). The V end lost 4 bases, the J end lost 0 bases, and 4 bases lay between the germline ends. CDR3 length: 12 amino acids. The CDR3 sequence is CAWTGSGNTIYF. Written as DNA, the CDR3 is TGTGCCTGGACAGGCTCTGGAAACACCATATATTTT.

The V gene is TRBV10-3, the J gene TRBJ1-6; D is ambiguous. The germline CDR1 and CDR2 sequences are ENHRY and SYGVKD. The CDR3 is made up of 15 amino acids. Trimming left V 10 bases short and J 5 bases short, with 18 bases between. The CDR3 region is CATRSLGPDNSPLHF. The CDR3 DNA is TGTGCCACCCGATCACTAGGGCCTGATAATTCACCCCTCCACTTT.

The chain employs TRBV5-6 and TRBJ1-2, with 8 bases identical to TRBD1. This CDR3 is 14 amino acids long. Germline V gives CDR1 SGHDT, CDR2 YYEEEE. Trimming removed 4 bases from V and 8 bases from J; junction bases left unmatched: 10. CDR3: CASSVGQGNFGYTF. CDR3 coding DNA: TGTGCCAGCAGCGTTGGACAGGGTAATTTCGGCTACACCTTC.

Comments on this clone: One junction end does not reproduce the germline sequence, and a read error may be involved. The rearrangement uses TRBV2 and TRBJ2-7; 15 bases are a match to TRBD2. CDR3 size: 14 residues. Germline CDR1 reads SNHLY; CDR2 reads FYNNEI. CDR3 DNA sequence: TGTGCCAGCAGTGAACAGGGACTAGCGGGAGGAGTGAACTTC. Its translation is CASSEQGLAGGVNF.

J is TRBJ2-7 and V is TRBV3-1 (or the pseudogene TRBV3-2); D gene uncertain. The V gene lost 1 base and the J gene lost 5 bases, with 9 bases spanning the gap. Germline loops: CDR1 LGHDT, CDR2 YNNKEL (reference sequence). The CDR3 runs to 13 residues. The CDR3 nucleotides are TGTGCCAGCAGCCAAGCCCAGGAAGACGAGCAGTACTTC. It codes for CASSQAQEDEQYF.

V is TRBV6-5 and J is TRBJ1-2; D remains unclear. The CDR3 is 11 amino acids. Trimming stripped 3 bases from V and 8 bases from J, with 7 bases between. Germline V gene data show CDR1 as MNHEY and CDR2 as SVGAGI. The CDR3 is CASSYGGGYTF. The CDR3 DNA sequence: TGTGCCAGCAGTTATGGAGGAGGCTACACCTTC.

V and J are TRBV3-1 (or the pseudogene TRBV3-2) and TRBJ2-1; no reliable D call. The CDR3 extends over 11 amino acids. The V and J ends lost 7 bases and 7 bases respectively, with 8 bases between them. The germline V gene encodes CDR1 LGHDT and CDR2 YNNKEL (reference sequence). CDR3 DNA: TGTGCCAGCACCCGCGGTAATGAGCAGTTCTTC. Protein sequence: CASTRGNEQFF.

J is TRBJ2-5 and V is TRBV18; perhaps TRBD2 as D (6 bases). CDR3 length: 13 residues. Germline-derived CDR1 and CDR2 are KGHSH and LQKENI. The V gene lost 6 bases and the J gene lost 1 base, with 9 bases spanning the gap. Written as DNA, the CDR3 is TGTGCCAGCTCTGGCGGGGTCCAAGAGACCCAGTACTTC. It encodes CASSGGVQETQYF.

This chain uses TRBV2 with TRBJ2-1; D uncertain. Trimming pared 0 bases from V and 6 bases from J, leaving 3 bases between. Germline-derived CDR1 and CDR2 are SNHLY and FYNNEI. The CDR3 is made up of 12 amino acids. This CDR3 reads CASSEAVNEQFF. In DNA form, the CDR3 reads TGTGCCAGCAGTGAAGCCGTCAATGAGCAGTTCTTC.

This CDR3 is CASRGDRGSETQYF. Written as DNA, the CDR3 is TGTGCCAGCAGGGGGGACAGGGGGTCGGAGACCCAGTACTTC. The genes are TRBV2 and TRBJ2-5, with TRBD1 matching 11 bases. The germline gives CDR1 SNHLY, CDR2 FYNNEI. The CDR3 spans 14 residues. Trimming removed 6 bases from V and 5 bases from J; junction bases left unmatched: 5.

The genes are TRBV7-2 and TRBJ2-2; D possibly corresponds to TRBD2 (6 bases). CDR1 and CDR2 (germline): SGHTA, FQGNSA. Trimming shortened V by 1 base and J by 6 bases, and 12 bases separated the two germline ends. There are 15 residues in the CDR3. The CDR3 is CASSLEVGGAGELFF. CDR3 bases: TGTGCCAGCAGCTTAGAGGTCGGCGGGGCCGGGGAGCTGTTTTTT.

V usage is TRBV19 and J usage is TRBJ1-4; D is perhaps TRBD1 (6 bases). This CDR3 region has 16 residues. Germline CDR1 and CDR2: LNHDA and SQIVND (reference sequence). Between the trimmed V and J ends, which lost 7 bases and 0 bases, there was a span of 15 bases. CDR3 sequence (DNA): TGTGCCAGTAAGGGTGGACAGCACGCAACTAATGAAAAACTGTTTTTT. The encoded protein is CASKGGQHATNEKLFF.